Below are 17 T cell receptor beta chains sequenced from a single sample in a study of beta chain features in type 1 diabetes. Study conclusions and caveats: All four CD4+ subsets of Type 1 diabetes patients contained TCRB CDR3s that were moderately but significantly shorter.

Reverse transcription of all isolated RNA meant that expressed TCRB transcripts were sequenced. Libraries were prepared by immunoSEQ multiplex PCR; TCRdb keeps only in-frame clonotypes and omits some of them. Among 600,000 to 700,000 clones, around an eighth were seen once, and the ten largest hold approximately 0.02%. These receptors' antigens are unknown. Sequenced sample: naive CD4+ T cells from blood. These receptors were taken from a man younger than 35 with type 1 diabetes.

CDR3 sequence (DNA): TGCGCCAGCAGCCCGACAGGGAGGGGGTTAGATTCACCCCTCCACTTT. Protein: CASSPTGRGLDSPLHF. The chain joins TRBV5-1 to TRBJ1-6; TRBD1 matches at 7 bases. The germline gives CDR1 SGHRS, CDR2 YFSETQ. The CDR3 contains 16 residues. The ends lost 4 bases at V and 8 bases at J; junction bases unmatched: 12. Looking up the rest from reference TRBV5-1 and TRBJ1-6 gives the full variable domain: KAGVTQTPRYLIKTRGQQVTLSCSPISGHRSVSWYQQTPGQGLQFLFEYFSETQRNKGNFPGRFSGRQFSNSRSEMNVSTLELGDSALYLCASSPTGRGLDSPLHFGNGTRLTVT.

This clone was observed a handful of times. In the same sample, other DNA sequences code for this CDR3. The rearrangement joins TRBV30 to TRBJ2-3, with D unresolved. Germline V CDR1 and CDR2: GTSNPN, SVGIG (reference sequence). CDR3 size: 13 residues. The V end was cut by 5 bases, the J end by 1 base, with 10 bases between. CDR3 loop: CAWGPGGTDTQYF. The CDR3 nucleotides are TGTGCCTGGGGGCCGGGCGGCACAGATACGCAGTATTTT.

The chain recombines TRBV6-6 with TRBJ2-1; 8 positions agree with TRBD1. CDR1 and CDR2 (germline): MNHNY, SVGAGI (reference sequence). The CDR3 length is 15 residues. V was pared by 2 bases and J by 5 bases, with 5 bases of the junction left unmatched. The CDR3 region has the DNA TGTGCCAGCAGTTACCCAGGGGGCGTAGACAATGAGCAGTTCTTC. It translates to CASSYPGGVDNEQFF.

This sequence joins TRBV9 and TRBJ2-6; 9 nucleotides agree with TRBD2. CDR1 is SGDLS, CDR2 YYNGEE, per germline. The J segment lost 0 bases and the V segment lost 4 bases, leaving 8 bases of the junction unmatched. The CDR3 is made up of 18 amino acids. The CDR3 region has the DNA TGTGCCAGCAGCCACCCCTCTAGCGGGGCCTCTGGGGCCAACGTCCTGACTTTC. Its protein product is CASSHPSSGASGANVLTF.

This clone was observed a handful of times. The chain carries TRBV14 and TRBJ1-2, with 9 bases aligning to TRBD1. The germline gives CDR1 SGHDN, CDR2 FVKESK. Trimming removed 1 base from V and 7 bases from J; junction bases left unmatched: 4. The CDR3 is made up of 14 amino acids. DNA of the CDR3: TGTGCCAGCAGCCAAGCGACAGGGGGAATTGGCTACACCTTC. Protein product: CASSQATGGIGYTF.

In this sample, this clone turned up a few times. V gene TRBV6-1 combines with J gene TRBJ1-2; maybe TRBD1 (5 bases). Germline-derived CDR1 and CDR2 are MNHNS and SASEGT. The CDR3 is 14 residues long. V dropped 10 bases and J dropped 6 bases, with 21 bases sitting between them. The CDR3 protein is CATLQAAPRDGYTF. CDR3 nucleotide sequence: TGTGCCACCTTACAGGCCGCCCCCAGGGATGGCTACACCTTC.

This clone has more than one count but fewer than ten. The chain employs TRBV6-6 and TRBJ2-5, with D perhaps matching TRBD2 (6 bases). V gave up 7 bases and J gave up 2 bases, with 14 bases separating them. The CDR3 consists of 14 residues. The germline gives CDR1 MNHNY, CDR2 SVGAGI (reference sequence). CDR3 coding DNA: TGTGCCAGCACTCCCCGTGGGGGGCAAGAGACCCAGTACTTC. It codes for CASTPRGGQETQYF.

The chain links TRBV30 to TRBJ1-1, with D perhaps TRBD1 (5 bases). V gave up 0 bases and J gave up 10 bases, with 30 bases separating them. Germline V gene sequence: CDR1 GTSNPN, CDR2 SVGIG (reference sequence). This CDR3 contains 18 residues. CDR3 DNA sequence: TGTGCCTGGAGTGTAGCCCGCACTTGGCCCGGGACCCCAGCCGCAGCTTTCTTT. Translating gives CAWSVARTWPGTPAAAFF. The full variable domain, rest sourced from reference TRBV30 and TRBJ1-1, is SQTIHQWPATLVQPVGSPLSLECTVEGTSNPNLYWYRQAAGRGLQLLFYSVGIGQISSEVPQNLSASRPQDRQFILSSKKLLLSDSGFYLCAWSVARTWPGTPAAAFFGQGTRLTVV.

The V gene is TRBV25-1, the J gene TRBJ2-5; D uncertain. The V gene lost 4 bases and the J gene lost 5 bases, with 8 bases spanning the gap. Germline V CDR1 and CDR2: MGHDK, SYGVNS. There are 12 residues in the CDR3. The CDR3, as DNA: TGTGCCAGCAGTGTTTCGTGGGAGACCCAGTACTTC. It is translated as CASSVSWETQYF.

V is TRBV4-1 and J is TRBJ2-5; 12 nucleotides agree with TRBD1. The CDR3 runs to 18 residues. Losses at the gene ends were 4 bases for V and 3 bases for J; bases not matched to a gene: 12. Germline V gene data show CDR1 as MGHRA and CDR2 as YSYEKL. CDR3 sequence: CASSPPPGQGALEETQYF. The CDR3 DNA reads as TGCGCCAGCAGCCCACCCCCGGGACAGGGGGCGCTTGAAGAGACCCAGTACTTC.

This chain links TRBV5-1 with TRBJ2-3; TRBD2 matches 10 bases. This CDR3 contains 16 residues. Germline V gene data show CDR1 as SGHRS and CDR2 as YFSETQ. Trimming took 3 bases from V and 0 from J; bases not matched to a gene: 4. CDR3 nucleotides: TGCGCCAGCAGCTCTGGACTAGCGGAGAGCACAGATACGCAGTATTTT. Its protein product is CASSSGLAESTDTQYF. The entire variable domain, with the rest obtained from reference TRBV5-1 and TRBJ2-3, is as follows: KAGVTQTPRYLIKTRGQQVTLSCSPISGHRSVSWYQQTPGQGLQFLFEYFSETQRNKGNFPGRFSGRQFSNSRSEMNVSTLELGDSALYLCASSSGLAESTDTQYFGPGTRLTVL.

This chain connects TRBV10-3 to TRBJ2-1; D perhaps matches TRBD2 (6 bases). Germline assignment: CDR1 ENHRY and CDR2 SYGVKD. There are 15 residues in the CDR3. Trimming left V 5 bases short and J 4 bases short, with 15 bases between. CDR3 nucleotides: TGTGCCATCAGTCCGCGGGGTTCCGTGTACAATGAGCAGTTCTTC. Amino acids: CAISPRGSVYNEQFF.

This clone was observed a handful of times. The rearrangement uses TRBV11-2 and TRBJ2-5, with D possibly TRBD1 on 6 matching bases. CDR1 is SGHAT and CDR2 is FQNNGV in the germline V gene. V lost 0 bases and J 5 bases, leaving 19 bases between the germline ends. The CDR3 consists of 17 residues. The CDR3 bases are TGTGCCAGCAGCTTAGATCACACAGGGATTGGGATGGAGACCCAGTACTTC. Translation: CASSLDHTGIGMETQYF.

V usage is TRBV19 and J usage is TRBJ1-5; D uncertain. CDR3 size: 13 residues. V lost 7 bases and J 5 bases, leaving 12 bases between the germline ends. Germline V gene data show CDR1 as LNHDA and CDR2 as SQIVND (reference sequence). This CDR3 reads CASTRWGDQPQHF. The DNA for the CDR3 is TGTGCCAGTACCCGATGGGGTGATCAGCCCCAGCATTTT.

This clone was counted a few times. The rearrangement uses TRBV11-2 and TRBJ2-1, with D perhaps being TRBD1 or TRBD2 (5 bases each). V shed 4 bases and J shed 6 bases, with 13 bases lying between them. The CDR3 runs to 14 residues. Germline CDR1 and CDR2: SGHAT and FQNNGV. The DNA of the CDR3 is TGTGCCAGCAGCTGGGACGGCCTCGCCAATGAGCAGTTCTTC. It translates to CASSWDGLANEQFF. Full variable domain (missing parts from reference TRBV11-2 and TRBJ2-1): EAGVAQSPRYKIIEKRQSVAFWCNPISGHATLYWYQQILGQGPKLLIQFQNNGVVDDSQLPKDRFSAERLKGVDSTLKIQPAKLEDSAVYLCASSWDGLANEQFFGPGTRLTVL.

The chain employs TRBV30 and TRBJ1-3; D unresolved. CDR1 and CDR2 (germline): GTSNPN, SVGIG (reference sequence). The CDR3 runs 12 residues. The V end was cut by 3 bases, the J end by 4 bases, with 7 bases between. The CDR3 here is CAWSNGGNTIYF. CDR3 bases: TGTGCCTGGAGCAACGGCGGAAACACCATATATTTT. The entire variable domain, with the rest obtained from reference TRBV30 and TRBJ1-3, is as follows: SQTIHQWPATLVQPVGSPLSLECTVEGTSNPNLYWYRQAAGRGLQLLFYSVGIGQISSEVPQNLSASRPQDRQFILSSKKLLLSDSGFYLCAWSNGGNTIYFGEGSWLTVV.

V is TRBV5-1 and J is TRBJ2-4; D is unclear. Germline V gives CDR1 SGHRS, CDR2 YFSETQ. The V end was cut by 4 bases, the J end by 5 bases, with 16 bases between. The CDR3 is made up of 15 amino acids. The CDR3 sequence is CASSPASQPENIQYF. The CDR3 nucleotides are TGCGCCAGCAGCCCAGCGTCCCAGCCCGAAAACATTCAGTACTTC.